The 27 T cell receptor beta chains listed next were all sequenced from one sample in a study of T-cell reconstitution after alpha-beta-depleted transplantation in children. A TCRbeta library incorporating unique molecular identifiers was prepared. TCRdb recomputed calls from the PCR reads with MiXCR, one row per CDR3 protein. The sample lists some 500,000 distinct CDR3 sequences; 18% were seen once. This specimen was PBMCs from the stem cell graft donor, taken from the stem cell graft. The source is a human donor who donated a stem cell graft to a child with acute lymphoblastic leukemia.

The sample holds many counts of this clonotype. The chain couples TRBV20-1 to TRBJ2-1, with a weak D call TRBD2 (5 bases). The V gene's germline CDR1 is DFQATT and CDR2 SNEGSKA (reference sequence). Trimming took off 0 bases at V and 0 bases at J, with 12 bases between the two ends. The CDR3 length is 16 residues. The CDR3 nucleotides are TGCAGTGCTAGAGATCGGAGGCGGTTCTCCTACAATGAGCAGTTCTTC. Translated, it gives CSARDRRRFSYNEQFF.

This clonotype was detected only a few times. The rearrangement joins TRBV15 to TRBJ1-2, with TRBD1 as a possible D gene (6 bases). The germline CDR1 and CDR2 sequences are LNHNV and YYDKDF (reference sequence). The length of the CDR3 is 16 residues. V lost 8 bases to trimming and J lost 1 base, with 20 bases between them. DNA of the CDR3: TGTGCCACCCAGGCGACAGGTGATGACGATAACTATGGCTACACCTTC. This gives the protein CATQATGDDDNYGYTF.

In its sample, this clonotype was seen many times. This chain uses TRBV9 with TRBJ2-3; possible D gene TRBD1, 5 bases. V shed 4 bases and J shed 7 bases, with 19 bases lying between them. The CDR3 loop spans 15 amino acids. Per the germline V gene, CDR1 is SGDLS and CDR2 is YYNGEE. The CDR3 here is CASSPQDMGLHTQYF. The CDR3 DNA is TGTGCCAGCAGCCCTCAGGACATGGGGCTACATACGCAGTATTTT.

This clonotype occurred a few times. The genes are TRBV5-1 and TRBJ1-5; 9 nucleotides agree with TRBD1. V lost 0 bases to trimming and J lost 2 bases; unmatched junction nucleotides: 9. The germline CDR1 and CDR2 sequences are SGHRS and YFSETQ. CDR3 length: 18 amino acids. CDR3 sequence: CASSLDGGTGMGNQPQHF. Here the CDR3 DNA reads TGCGCCAGCAGCTTGGACGGTGGGACAGGGATGGGCAATCAGCCCCAGCATTTT.

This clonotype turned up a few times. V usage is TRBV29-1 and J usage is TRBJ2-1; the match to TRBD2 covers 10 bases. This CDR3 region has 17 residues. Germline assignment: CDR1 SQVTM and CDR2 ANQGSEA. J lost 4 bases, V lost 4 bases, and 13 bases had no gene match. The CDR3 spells CSVVLVGLARPYNEQFF. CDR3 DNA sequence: TGCAGCGTTGTACTAGTGGGACTAGCGAGACCTTACAATGAGCAGTTCTTC.

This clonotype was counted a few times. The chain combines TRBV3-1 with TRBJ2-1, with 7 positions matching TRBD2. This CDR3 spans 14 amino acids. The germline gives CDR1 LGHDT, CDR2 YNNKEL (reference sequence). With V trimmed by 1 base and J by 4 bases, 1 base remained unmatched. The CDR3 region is CASSQVSGYNEQFF. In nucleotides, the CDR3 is TGTGCCAGCAGCCAAGTTAGCGGGTACAATGAGCAGTTCTTC.

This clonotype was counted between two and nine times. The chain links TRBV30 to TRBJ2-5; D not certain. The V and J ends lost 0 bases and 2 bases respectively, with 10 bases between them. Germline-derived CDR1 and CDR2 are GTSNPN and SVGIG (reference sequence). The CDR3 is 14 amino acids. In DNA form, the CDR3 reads TGTGCCTGGAGTGTAGCCCAGCGTCAAGAGACCCAGTACTTC. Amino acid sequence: CAWSVAQRQETQYF.

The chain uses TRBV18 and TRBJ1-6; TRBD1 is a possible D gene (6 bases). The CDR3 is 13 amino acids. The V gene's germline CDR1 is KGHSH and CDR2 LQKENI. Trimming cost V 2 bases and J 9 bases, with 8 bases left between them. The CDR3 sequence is CASSPTGSSPLHF. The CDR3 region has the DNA TGTGCCAGCTCACCAACAGGGTCTTCACCCCTCCACTTT.

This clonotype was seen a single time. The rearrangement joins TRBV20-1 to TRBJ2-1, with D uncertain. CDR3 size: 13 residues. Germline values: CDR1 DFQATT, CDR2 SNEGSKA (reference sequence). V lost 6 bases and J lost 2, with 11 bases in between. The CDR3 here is CSAFRVTYNEQFF. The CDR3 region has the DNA TGCAGTGCCTTTAGGGTCACCTACAATGAGCAGTTCTTC.

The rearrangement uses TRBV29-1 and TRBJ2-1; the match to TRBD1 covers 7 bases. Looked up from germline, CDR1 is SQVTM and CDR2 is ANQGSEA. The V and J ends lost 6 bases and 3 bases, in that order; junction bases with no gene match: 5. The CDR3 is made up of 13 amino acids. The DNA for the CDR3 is TGCAGCGTCGGGGCAGGGGGCTACAATGAGCAGTTCTTC. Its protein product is CSVGAGGYNEQFF.

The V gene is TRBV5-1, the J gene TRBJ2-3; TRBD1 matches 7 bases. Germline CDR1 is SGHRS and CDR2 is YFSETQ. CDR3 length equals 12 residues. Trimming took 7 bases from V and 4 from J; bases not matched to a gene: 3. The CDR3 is CASAGGADTQYF. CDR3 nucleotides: TGCGCCAGCGCAGGGGGAGCAGATACGCAGTATTTT. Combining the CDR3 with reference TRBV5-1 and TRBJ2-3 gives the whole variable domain KAGVTQTPRYLIKTRGQQVTLSCSPISGHRSVSWYQQTPGQGLQFLFEYFSETQRNKGNFPGRFSGRQFSNSRSEMNVSTLELGDSALYLCASAGGADTQYFGPGTRLTVL.

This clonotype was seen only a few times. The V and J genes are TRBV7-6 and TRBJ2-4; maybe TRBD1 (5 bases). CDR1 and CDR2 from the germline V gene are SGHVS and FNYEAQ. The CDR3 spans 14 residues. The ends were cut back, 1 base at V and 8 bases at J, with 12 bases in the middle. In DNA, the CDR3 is TGTGCCAGCAGCTTAGGGCAGGGTACTCACATTCAGTACTTC. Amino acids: CASSLGQGTHIQYF.

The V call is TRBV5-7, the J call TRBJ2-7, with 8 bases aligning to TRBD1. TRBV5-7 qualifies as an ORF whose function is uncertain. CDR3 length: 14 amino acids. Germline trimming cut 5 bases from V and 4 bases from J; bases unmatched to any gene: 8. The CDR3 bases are TGTGCCAGCAGAACCGGGACAGGATATTACGAGCAGTACTTC. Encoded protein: CASRTGTGYYEQYF.

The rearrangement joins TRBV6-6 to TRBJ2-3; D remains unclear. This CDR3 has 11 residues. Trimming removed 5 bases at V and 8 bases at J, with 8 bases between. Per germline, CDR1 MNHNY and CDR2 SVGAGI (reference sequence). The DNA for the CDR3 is TGTGCCAGCAGTGTGTATGGTACGCAGTATTTT. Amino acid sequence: CASSVYGTQYF.

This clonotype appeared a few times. CDR3: CASSLAGGDTGELFF. The CDR3 bases are TGTGCCAGCAGTTTAGCAGGGGGCGACACCGGGGAGCTGTTTTTT. V and J are TRBV27 and TRBJ2-2; 8 bases map to TRBD1. There are 15 residues in the CDR3. Germline-derived CDR1 and CDR2 are MNHEY and SMNVEV (reference sequence). After removal of 2 bases from V and 3 bases from J, the junction contained 2 bases not matched to a gene.

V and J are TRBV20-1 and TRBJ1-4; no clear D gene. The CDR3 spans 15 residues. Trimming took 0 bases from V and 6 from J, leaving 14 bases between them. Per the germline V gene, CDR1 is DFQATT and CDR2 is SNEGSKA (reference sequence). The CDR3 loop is CSARDMGGLDEKLFF. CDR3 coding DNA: TGCAGTGCTAGAGATATGGGAGGGCTCGATGAAAAACTGTTTTTT.

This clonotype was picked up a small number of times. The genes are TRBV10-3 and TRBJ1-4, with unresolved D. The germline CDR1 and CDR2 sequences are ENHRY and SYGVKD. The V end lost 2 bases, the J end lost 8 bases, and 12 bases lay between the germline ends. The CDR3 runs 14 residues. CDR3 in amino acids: CAISERAVGEKLFF. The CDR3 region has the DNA TGTGCCATCAGTGAGCGTGCTGTCGGGGAAAAACTGTTTTTT.

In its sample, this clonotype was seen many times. DNA for the CDR3: TGTGCCAGCAGCGTAGATGGGGCCGGGGCCAACGTCCTGACTTTC. Translated, it gives CASSVDGAGANVLTF. V and J are TRBV9 and TRBJ2-6; D is perhaps TRBD1 (5 bases). This CDR3 has 15 amino acids. Trimming took 0 bases from V and 4 from J, leaving 8 bases between them. Germline V gene sequence: CDR1 SGDLS, CDR2 YYNGEE.

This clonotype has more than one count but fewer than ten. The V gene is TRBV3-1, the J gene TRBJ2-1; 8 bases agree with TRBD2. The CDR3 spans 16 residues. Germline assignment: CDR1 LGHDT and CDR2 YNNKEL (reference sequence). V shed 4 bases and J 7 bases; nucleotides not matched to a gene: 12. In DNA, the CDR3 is TGTGCCAGCAGCCGGAGGCCAGCGGGAGAGGGGAATGAGCAGTTCTTC. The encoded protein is CASSRRPAGEGNEQFF.

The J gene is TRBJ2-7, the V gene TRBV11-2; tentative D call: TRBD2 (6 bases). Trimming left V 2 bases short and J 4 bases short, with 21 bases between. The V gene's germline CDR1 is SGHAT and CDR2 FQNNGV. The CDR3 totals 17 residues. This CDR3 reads CASSLLGALGTLYEQYF. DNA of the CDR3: TGTGCCAGCAGCTTATTAGGCGCACTAGGGACTTTGTACGAGCAGTACTTC. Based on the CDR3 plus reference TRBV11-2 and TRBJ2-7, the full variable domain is EAGVAQSPRYKIIEKRQSVAFWCNPISGHATLYWYQQILGQGPKLLIQFQNNGVVDDSQLPKDRFSAERLKGVDSTLKIQPAKLEDSAVYLCASSLLGALGTLYEQYFGPGTRLTVT.

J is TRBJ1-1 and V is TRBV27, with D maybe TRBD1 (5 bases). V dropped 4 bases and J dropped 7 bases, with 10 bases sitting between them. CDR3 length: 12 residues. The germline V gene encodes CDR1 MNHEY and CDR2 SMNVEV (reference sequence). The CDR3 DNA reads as TGTGCCAGCAGTTATGGGGGATTTGAAGCTTTCTTT. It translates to CASSYGGFEAFF.

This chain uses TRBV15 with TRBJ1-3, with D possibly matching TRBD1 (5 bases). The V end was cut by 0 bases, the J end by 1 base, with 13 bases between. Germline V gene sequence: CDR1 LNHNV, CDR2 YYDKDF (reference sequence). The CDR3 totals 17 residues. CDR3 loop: CATSRDLRGLSGNTIYF. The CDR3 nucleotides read TGTGCCACCAGCAGAGATTTAAGGGGCCTATCTGGAAACACCATATATTTT. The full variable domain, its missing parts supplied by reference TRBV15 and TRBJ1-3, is DAMVIQNPRYQVTQFGKPVTLSCSQTLNHNVMYWYQQKSSQAPKLLFHYYDKDFNNEADTPDNFQSRRPNTSFCFLDIRSPGLGDTAMYLCATSRDLRGLSGNTIYFGEGSWLTVV.

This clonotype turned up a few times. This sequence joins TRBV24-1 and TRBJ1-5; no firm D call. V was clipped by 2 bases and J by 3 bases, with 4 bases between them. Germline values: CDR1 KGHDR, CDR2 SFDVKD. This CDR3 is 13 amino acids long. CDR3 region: CATSDSHNQPQHF. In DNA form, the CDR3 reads TGTGCCACCAGTGATTCACACAATCAGCCCCAGCATTTT.

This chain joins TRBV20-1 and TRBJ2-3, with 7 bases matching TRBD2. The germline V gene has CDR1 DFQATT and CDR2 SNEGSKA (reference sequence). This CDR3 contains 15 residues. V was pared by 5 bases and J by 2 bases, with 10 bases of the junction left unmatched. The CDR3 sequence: CSAERFLADTDTQYF. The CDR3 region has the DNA TGCAGTGCTGAACGTTTTCTAGCGGACACAGATACGCAGTATTTT.

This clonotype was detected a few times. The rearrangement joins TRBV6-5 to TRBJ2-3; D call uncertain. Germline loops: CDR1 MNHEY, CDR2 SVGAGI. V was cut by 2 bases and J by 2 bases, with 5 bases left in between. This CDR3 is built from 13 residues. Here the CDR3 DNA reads TGTGCCAGCAGTTACGGATTCACAGATACGCAGTATTTT. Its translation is CASSYGFTDTQYF.

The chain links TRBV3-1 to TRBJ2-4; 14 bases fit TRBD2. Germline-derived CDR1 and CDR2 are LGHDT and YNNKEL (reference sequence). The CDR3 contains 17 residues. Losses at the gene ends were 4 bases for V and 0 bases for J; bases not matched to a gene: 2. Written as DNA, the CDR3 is TGTGCCAGCAGCCCGGGACTAGCGGGGGTAGCCAAAAACATTCAGTACTTC. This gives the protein CASSPGLAGVAKNIQYF.

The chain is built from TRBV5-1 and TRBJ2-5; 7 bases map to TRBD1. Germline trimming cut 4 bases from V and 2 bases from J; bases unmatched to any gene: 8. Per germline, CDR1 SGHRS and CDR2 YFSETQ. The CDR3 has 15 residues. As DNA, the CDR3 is TGCGCCAGCAGCCCTATGACAGGGTCTCAAGAGACCCAGTACTTC. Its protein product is CASSPMTGSQETQYF.